One sample yielded the 19 T cell receptor beta chains listed below, sequenced in a study of cytomegalovirus exposure and HLA in healthy donors (dated by TCRdb to 2015 to 2018). Library prep was done by the immunoSEQ multiplex PCR assay. The multiplex PCR relied on a mix of 60 forward primers for TCR Vbeta segments and 13 reverse primers for TCR Jbeta segments. Sourced from immuneACCESS, this table was stored by TCRdb with only in-frame sequences that have V and J called. A share of the clones is absent; for the studies checked, an unresolved V gene accounts for under half, and the remainder has no known explanation. The sample data list about 170,000 clones, and around 82% of these were observed just once. The top ten hold about 0.4% of the sample. The sample comprised PBMCs. The source of these receptors is a boy under 10 years old in good health and CMV-seronegative.

The table lists this clone with a count of one. The chain couples TRBV2 to TRBJ2-7, with no clear D. Trimming removed 5 bases from V and 4 bases from J, with 6 bases in between. Germline CDR1 SNHLY, CDR2 FYNNEI. The CDR3 length is 11 residues. The CDR3 region is CASSPTYEQYF. The CDR3 DNA reads TGTGCCAGCAGTCCTACTTACGAGCAGTACTTC.

The chain uses TRBV19 and TRBJ2-7, with TRBD2 matching 8 bases. The CDR3 is 14 residues long. Germline lookup yields CDR1 LNHDA and CDR2 SQIVND (reference sequence). The junction had 6 bases not matched to a gene; V was cut back by 6 bases and J by 2 bases. CDR3 nucleotides: TGTGCCAGTAGCCCGACTAGCGTAACCTACGAGCAGTACTTC. Residues: CASSPTSVTYEQYF.

The V call is TRBV15, the J call TRBJ2-1, with 15 bases matching TRBD2. After removal of 4 bases from V and 6 bases from J, the junction contained 4 bases not matched to a gene. CDR3 length: 16 amino acids. The germline gives CDR1 LNHNV, CDR2 YYDKDF (reference sequence). This CDR3 is CATSTGTSGRFNEQFF. The DNA of the CDR3 is TGTGCCACCAGCACAGGGACTAGCGGGAGGTTCAATGAGCAGTTCTTC.

The chain links TRBV7-9 to TRBJ1-2; TRBD1 agrees at 10 bases. Germline values: CDR1 SEHNR, CDR2 FQNEAQ (reference sequence). V lost 5 bases, J lost 5 bases, and 5 bases stayed unmatched. The CDR3 consists of 14 residues. The CDR3 region is CASSEPGQGYGYTF. DNA for the CDR3: TGTGCCAGCAGCGAACCGGGACAGGGGTATGGCTACACCTTC. The whole variable domain, filled in from reference TRBV7-9 and TRBJ1-2, reads DTGVSQNPRHKITKRGQNVTFRCDPISEHNRLYWYRQTLGQGPEFLTYFQNEAQLEKSRLLSDRFSAERPKGSFSTLEIQRTEQGDSAMYLCASSEPGQGYGYTFGSGTRLTVV.

This chain connects TRBV28 to TRBJ2-7; maybe TRBD2 (5 bases). Germline V gene data show CDR1 as MDHEN and CDR2 as SYDVKM. There are 12 residues in the CDR3. Between the trimmed V and J ends, which lost 4 bases and 7 bases, there was a span of 11 bases. The CDR3: CASSSEREEQYF. In nucleotides, the CDR3 is TGTGCCAGCAGTTCGGAAAGGGAGGAGCAGTACTTC.

The chain carries TRBV10-2 and TRBJ2-7; 8 bases match TRBD1. V shed 0 bases and J 7 bases; nucleotides not matched to a gene: 2. This CDR3 contains 13 residues. Germline-derived CDR1 and CDR2 are WSHSY and SAAADI. CDR3 coding DNA: TGCGCCAGCAGTGAGTCAACAGGGGGGGAGCAGTACTTC. This sequence encodes CASSESTGGEQYF.

The chain joins TRBV21-1 to TRBJ2-3; the D call of TRBD2 is as the table states it, not checked on the DNA. TRBV21-1 is an annotated pseudogene. This CDR3 spans 18 amino acids. The DNA for the CDR3 is TGTGCCAGCAGCGCTACTGGGACTAGCGGGAGGATAGGAGATACGCAGTATTTT. Its translation is CASSATGTSGRIGDTQYF.

This chain links TRBV7-9 with TRBJ1-1; no firm D call. V lost 0 bases to trimming and J lost 2 bases, with 10 bases between them. In germline, CDR1 is SEHNR, CDR2 FQNEAQ (reference sequence). The CDR3 covers 15 residues. This CDR3 reads CASSLAGPANTEAFF. The CDR3 nucleotides read TGTGCCAGCAGCTTAGCGGGCCCAGCTAACACTGAAGCTTTCTTT.

The CDR3 sequence: CASSPPAGSTDTQYF. DNA for the CDR3: TGCGCCAGCAGTCCCCCTGCGGGAAGCACAGATACGCAGTATTTT. The chain links TRBV4-1 to TRBJ2-3; possibly TRBD2 for D (6 bases). CDR3 size: 15 residues. The V end was cut by 6 bases, the J end by 0 bases, with 13 bases between. The germline V gene has CDR1 MGHRA and CDR2 YSYEKL.

The chain employs TRBV5-1 and TRBJ1-3, with 8 bases lining up with TRBD1. This CDR3 is 17 amino acids long. Germline CDR1 reads SGHRS; CDR2 reads YFSETQ. The V and J ends lost 5 bases and 0 bases, in that order; junction bases with no gene match: 10. This CDR3 reads CASSPTGGPASGNTIYF. CDR3 DNA: TGCGCCAGCAGTCCTACAGGGGGTCCAGCCTCTGGAAACACCATATATTTT.

V gene TRBV5-1 combines with J gene TRBJ2-3; weak D call: TRBD2 (6 bases). Germline lookup yields CDR1 SGHRS and CDR2 YFSETQ. The CDR3 runs 15 residues. V lost 0 bases, J lost 2 bases, and 10 bases lay in between. Written as DNA, the CDR3 is TGCGCCAGCAGCTTGGTGGCTAGCGACACAGATACGCAGTATTTT. Translation: CASSLVASDTDTQYF.

The chain joins TRBV5-4 to TRBJ2-1; D is undetermined. Germline assignment: CDR1 SGHNT and CDR2 YYREEE (reference sequence). V lost 2 bases to trimming and J lost 4 bases, with 4 bases between them. This CDR3 has 12 amino acids. The CDR3 protein is CASSFGYNEQFF. The CDR3 DNA sequence: TGTGCCAGCAGCTTCGGGTACAATGAGCAGTTCTTC.

For this clone: It is likely a read error, because the conserved phenylalanine at the end of the CDR3 is missing. The DNA is left out, because the CDR3 cannot be placed on it with certainty; the CDR3 is given as TCRdb lists it. The chain uses TRBV11-2 and TRBJ2-7; no DNA check was done on the table's D call, TRBD2. The CDR3 is 15 amino acids long, termini counted. Germline V gene lookup returns CDR1 SGHAT and CDR2 FQNNGV. This CDR3 is CASSPNPGLAGLVFL.

The chain combines TRBV6-5 with TRBJ1-4; 10 bases are shared with TRBD1. CDR1 MNHEY and CDR2 SVGAGI come from the germline V gene. The J segment lost 5 bases and the V segment lost 4 bases, leaving 4 bases of the junction unmatched. This CDR3 comprises 15 residues. The CDR3: CASSSDRGRNEKLFF. CDR3 bases: TGTGCCAGCAGTTCGGACAGGGGGAGGAATGAAAAACTGTTTTTT.

This clone was detected only once. This chain connects TRBV6-5 to TRBJ1-1; tentative D call: TRBD1 (6 bases). Trimming pared 6 bases from V and 6 bases from J, leaving 14 bases between. The germline gives CDR1 MNHEY, CDR2 SVGAGI. The CDR3 contains 13 residues. The CDR3 loop reads CASRGQGRAEAFF. As DNA, the CDR3 is TGTGCCAGCAGGGGGCAGGGGCGGGCTGAAGCTTTCTTT.

V and J are TRBV7-9 and TRBJ2-2, with 9 bases fitting TRBD2. The CDR3 has 17 amino acids. Germline CDR1 reads SEHNR; CDR2 reads FQNEAQ (reference sequence). The ends lost 11 bases at V and 1 base at J; junction bases unmatched: 14. This CDR3 is CALLPLKAGGNTGELFF. For the CDR3, the DNA is TGTGCCTTGCTACCCCTAAAAGCGGGAGGGAACACCGGGGAGCTGTTTTTT.

This clone showed up just once. The V and J genes are TRBV19 and TRBJ1-3; D remains unclear. From germline, CDR1 is LNHDA and CDR2 SQIVND (reference sequence). With 3 bases removed from V and 0 bases from J, the gap between germline ends came to 12 bases. This CDR3 spans 16 amino acids. The CDR3 bases are TGTGCCAGTAGTATTATCCACGGGAGCTCTGGAAACACCATATATTTT. This encodes CASSIIHGSSGNTIYF.

V and J are TRBV6-1 and TRBJ1-3; D not certain. V was pared by 1 base and J by 0 bases, with 10 bases between. Germline V gene sequence: CDR1 MNHNS, CDR2 SASEGT. This CDR3 comprises 16 residues. In DNA form, the CDR3 reads TGTGCCAGCAGTGAAGGTTCGGGATACTCTGGAAACACCATATATTTT. Translation: CASSEGSGYSGNTIYF.

V and J are TRBV11-2 and TRBJ2-1, with 7 bases aligning to TRBD2. The CDR3 covers 17 residues. Trimming took 0 bases from V and 8 from J; bases not matched to a gene: 13. Germline V lookup: CDR1 SGHAT, CDR2 FQNNGV. The CDR3 is CASSLDLGEGLMYEQFF. The CDR3 DNA reads as TGTGCCAGCAGCTTAGATCTGGGGGAGGGCCTGATGTATGAGCAGTTCTTC.